This entry lists 21 T cell receptor beta chains sequenced from one sample in a study of shared clonotypes between healthy human individuals. This table comes from immunoSEQ multiplex PCR, and its TCRdb copy is limited to in-frame clones, with some not included. The data hold roughly 450,000 clones, with 79% observed a single time. The material sequenced was PBMCs. These receptor sequences come from a woman aged 40 to 49 in good health. Some clones in this sample may be carry-over from other donors' samples.

This clone was counted between two and nine times. The genes are TRBV7-2 and TRBJ1-1, with D unclear. V was clipped by 5 bases and J by 0 bases, with 16 bases between them. Germline values: CDR1 SGHTA, CDR2 FQGNSA. This CDR3 region has 16 residues. The CDR3 here is CASSLGRDGMNTEAFF. Here the CDR3 DNA reads TGTGCCAGCAGCCTAGGGAGGGATGGGATGAACACTGAAGCTTTCTTT.

The CDR3 DNA reads TGTGCCAGCAGTGAGGGTAGCAGGGGAGTAAACGAGCAGTACTTC. This translates into CASSEGSRGVNEQYF. The chain combines TRBV2 with TRBJ2-7; possibly TRBD1 for D (6 bases). The germline gives CDR1 SNHLY, CDR2 FYNNEI. This CDR3 comprises 15 residues. The V gene lost 3 bases and the J gene lost 5 bases, with 17 bases spanning the gap.

The rearrangement uses TRBV29-1 and TRBJ1-1; maybe TRBD1 (6 bases). CDR3 size: 14 residues. Per germline, CDR1 SQVTM and CDR2 ANQGSEA. Trimming removed 4 bases at V and 2 bases at J, with 14 bases between. The DNA for the CDR3 is TGCAGCGTTGTGGGGGTGACAGGTAACACTGAAGCTTTCTTT. Translating it yields CSVVGVTGNTEAFF. Full variable domain (missing parts from reference TRBV29-1 and TRBJ1-1): SAVISQKPSRDICQRGTSLTIQCQVDSQVTMMFWYRQQPGQSLTLIATANQGSEATYESGFVIDKFPISRPNLTFSTLTVSNMSPEDSSIYLCSVVGVTGNTEAFFGQGTRLTVV.

The J gene is TRBJ2-7, the V gene TRBV6-5; D uncertain. This CDR3 is built from 14 residues. Germline values: CDR1 MNHEY, CDR2 SVGAGI. Trimming shortened V by 6 bases and J by 0 bases, and 12 bases separated the two germline ends. Here the CDR3 DNA reads TGTGCCAGCAGATTACCCGGATCCTCCTACGAGCAGTACTTC. Protein: CASRLPGSSYEQYF.

The chain carries TRBV5-6 and TRBJ1-2, with D hard to call. The CDR3 runs 14 residues. V was pared by 0 bases and J by 4 bases, with 10 bases between. CDR1 is SGHDT, CDR2 YYEEEE, per germline. The CDR3: CASSLDSGGYGYTF. The DNA for the CDR3 is TGTGCCAGCAGCTTGGACAGTGGCGGCTATGGCTACACCTTC. The complete variable domain, with remaining parts taken from reference TRBV5-6 and TRBJ1-2, reads DAGVTQSPTHLIKTRGQQVTLRCSPKSGHDTVSWYQQALGQGPQFIFQYYEEEERQRGNFPDRFSGHQFPNYSSELNVNALLLGDSALYLCASSLDSGGYGYTFGSGTRLTVV.

Concerning this clone itself: Other DNA sequences in this specimen translate into the identical CDR3. CDR3 region: CASSQDWGEQFF. CDR3 DNA sequence: TGCGCCAGCAGCCAAGACTGGGGTGAGCAGTTCTTC. The chain joins TRBV4-3 to TRBJ2-1; no clear D. V lost 0 bases and J 9 bases, leaving 6 bases between the germline ends. The CDR3 is 12 residues long. CDR1 is LGHNA and CDR2 is YSLEER in the germline V gene.

This clone was seen repeatedly, ten times or more. The chain has TRBV28 and TRBJ2-7, with no clear D. The CDR3 is 13 residues long. Trimming cost V 10 bases and J 4 bases, with 17 bases left between them. Looked up from germline, CDR1 is MDHEN and CDR2 is SYDVKM. In nucleotides, the CDR3 is TGTGCCACCCTCTCCCGACCGCGGTACGAGCAGTACTTC. Amino acid sequence: CATLSRPRYEQYF. Full variable domain (remainder filled in from reference TRBV28 and TRBJ2-7): DVKVTQSSRYLVKRTGEKVFLECVQDMDHENMFWYRQDPGLGLRLIYFSYDVKMKEKGDIPEGYSVSREKKERFSLILESASTNQTSMYLCATLSRPRYEQYFGPGTRLTVT.

This rearrangement joins TRBV9 to TRBJ2-3, with TRBD1 as a possible D gene (6 bases). From germline, CDR1 is SGDLS and CDR2 YYNGEE. The ends were cut back, 4 bases at V and 3 bases at J, with 33 bases in the middle. The CDR3 spans 21 residues. The CDR3 loop reads CASSPTDGGYPLEGVTDTQYF. CDR3 nucleotide sequence: TGTGCCAGCAGCCCCACCGATGGGGGATATCCACTTGAGGGGGTAACAGATACGCAGTATTTT.

The table lists this clone with many counts. The gene calls are TRBV4-2 and TRBJ1-5, with 10 bases aligning to TRBD1. V lost 3 bases, J lost 4 bases, and 12 bases stayed unmatched. Germline V gives CDR1 LGHNA, CDR2 YNFKEQ. The CDR3 sequence is 18 residues long. The CDR3 is CASSQTGGAGARNQPQHF. CDR3 bases: TGTGCCAGCAGCCAGACAGGGGGCGCGGGGGCTCGGAATCAGCCCCAGCATTTT.

The chain is built from TRBV28 and TRBJ1-5; D unclear. The V gene's germline CDR1 is MDHEN and CDR2 SYDVKM. This CDR3 comprises 14 residues. Trimming removed 5 bases at V and 2 bases at J, with 10 bases between. The CDR3 spells CASSPLYRNQPQHF. The CDR3 DNA reads as TGTGCCAGCAGTCCTTTGTACCGCAATCAGCCCCAGCATTTT.

The chain recombines TRBV4-1 with TRBJ2-7; D gene ambiguous. The CDR3 sequence is 14 residues long. Trimming pared 1 base from V and 2 bases from J, leaving 9 bases between. Germline lookup yields CDR1 MGHRA and CDR2 YSYEKL. CDR3 bases: TGCGCCAGCAGCCAAGTTCAGGATCCCTACGAGCAGTACTTC. Its protein product is CASSQVQDPYEQYF.

This rearrangement joins TRBV19 to TRBJ2-5; tentative D call: TRBD2 (5 bases). The CDR3 covers 14 residues. Germline loops: CDR1 LNHDA, CDR2 SQIVND (reference sequence). Deletions cut 2 bases from V and 5 bases from J, with 12 bases between. CDR3 sequence reads: CASSIRGARETQYF. The CDR3 nucleotides are TGTGCCAGTAGTATACGGGGAGCCAGGGAGACCCAGTACTTC.

This rearrangement joins TRBV6-1 to TRBJ2-5; D possibly corresponds to TRBD2 (6 bases). The ends were cut back, 1 base at V and 7 bases at J, with 13 bases in the middle. The CDR3 spans 14 residues. Germline V gene data show CDR1 as MNHNS and CDR2 as SASEGT. The CDR3 region is CASSEERYGGTQYF. The DNA of the CDR3 is TGTGCCAGCAGTGAAGAGCGGTACGGGGGGACCCAGTACTTC.

The rearrangement joins TRBV21-1 to TRBJ2-1; no check of the table's D call, TRBD2, against the DNA was made. TRBV21-1 is a listed pseudogene. The length of the CDR3 is 19 residues. The CDR3 reads CASSDGTSAAREDYNEQFF. CDR3 sequence (DNA): TGTGCCAGCAGCGATGGGACTAGCGCAGCCCGGGAAGACTACAATGAGCAGTTCTTC.

The chain uses TRBV7-2 and TRBJ2-5; D not certain. This CDR3 spans 14 amino acids. V was pared by 1 base and J by 2 bases, with 8 bases between. CDR1 is SGHTA, CDR2 FQGNSA, per germline. This CDR3 is CASSLVTYQETQYF. The CDR3 DNA reads TGTGCCAGCAGCTTAGTGACCTATCAAGAGACCCAGTACTTC.

As DNA, the CDR3 is TGCGCCAGCACTGACGGACAGGGATTTCAGCCCCAGCATTTT. Translating it yields CASTDGQGFQPQHF. This chain uses TRBV10-2 with TRBJ1-5; 8 nucleotides match TRBD1. The CDR3 spans 14 residues. Germline V gene sequence: CDR1 WSHSY, CDR2 SAAADI. The V segment lost 7 bases and the J segment 6 bases; nucleotides outside the gene matches: 8.

This clone showed up just a few times. The J gene is TRBJ1-1, the V gene TRBV28, with D unclear. CDR1 and CDR2 from the germline V gene are MDHEN and SYDVKM. This CDR3 has 13 amino acids. The ends were cut back, 3 bases at V and 5 bases at J, with 10 bases in the middle. CDR3 in amino acids: CASSLVDRTEAFF. CDR3 coding DNA: TGTGCCAGCAGTTTGGTGGATCGAACTGAAGCTTTCTTT.

The chain links TRBV18 to TRBJ1-2; a possible D gene is TRBD1 (5 bases). CDR1 and CDR2 from the germline V gene are KGHSH and LQKENI. V lost 3 bases and J 8 bases, leaving 13 bases between the germline ends. The CDR3 runs 13 residues. The DNA for the CDR3 is TGTGCCAGCTCACCGGTTACACGGGACGGCTACACCTTC. It translates to CASSPVTRDGYTF.

The CDR3 bases are TGTGCCAGCAGCTTAGCGGGAGTAGATACGCAGTATTTT. Encoded protein: CASSLAGVDTQYF. The genes are TRBV7-9 and TRBJ2-3, with a tentative D call TRBD2 (5 bases). The CDR3 spans 13 residues. From germline, CDR1 is SEHNR and CDR2 FQNEAQ (reference sequence). V lost 0 bases and J 5 bases, leaving 6 bases between the germline ends.

The rearrangement joins TRBV29-1 to TRBJ2-3; perhaps TRBD1 as D (5 bases). The V end lost 2 bases, the J end lost 3 bases, and 9 bases lay between the germline ends. The length of the CDR3 is 13 residues. Germline CDR1 SQVTM, CDR2 ANQGSEA. The CDR3 DNA is TGCAGCGTTGAACCTAGGGGAACAGATACGCAGTATTTT. Translating gives CSVEPRGTDTQYF.

The chain employs TRBV10-3 and TRBJ2-3; 9 nucleotides line up with TRBD2. CDR1 and CDR2 (germline): ENHRY, SYGVKD. There are 14 residues in the CDR3. The ends lost 7 bases at V and 0 bases at J; junction bases unmatched: 2. The CDR3 is CAITSGISTDTQYF. In DNA, the CDR3 is TGTGCCATCACTAGCGGGATTAGCACAGATACGCAGTATTTT.